The table lists the clone carrying this T cell receptor beta chain with a count of one. No antigen is known for it. Sequencing of unsorted PBMC DNA was carried out using ten immunoSEQ deep assay plates. The repertoire was sequenced with immunoSEQ multiplex PCR; TCRdb's copy has only in-frame clones and lacks some. The sample has about 480,000 clones; about 80% are singletons. This CDR3 comprises 16 residues. Unmatched junction bases numbered 6, after V lost 5 bases and J lost 4 bases. The V gene's germline CDR1 is SGHKS and CDR2 YYEKEE (reference sequence). Donors were healthy HIV-negative adults without recent acute infections or vaccinations. This specimen belongs to a study of shared clonotypes between healthy human individuals. Study-level findings and limits: A small donor pool kept down the genetic and exposure-history diversity that was represented.

This receptor was obtained from a woman aged 40 to 55 in good health. Some clones in this sample may be carry-over from other donors' samples. Specimen: PBMCs. V is TRBV5-5 and J is TRBJ2-1, with 13 bases aligning to TRBD2. CDR3 sequence reads: CASRTGTSGTYNEQFF. CDR3 bases: TGTGCCAGCAGGACCGGGACTAGCGGGACGTACAATGAGCAGTTCTTC.